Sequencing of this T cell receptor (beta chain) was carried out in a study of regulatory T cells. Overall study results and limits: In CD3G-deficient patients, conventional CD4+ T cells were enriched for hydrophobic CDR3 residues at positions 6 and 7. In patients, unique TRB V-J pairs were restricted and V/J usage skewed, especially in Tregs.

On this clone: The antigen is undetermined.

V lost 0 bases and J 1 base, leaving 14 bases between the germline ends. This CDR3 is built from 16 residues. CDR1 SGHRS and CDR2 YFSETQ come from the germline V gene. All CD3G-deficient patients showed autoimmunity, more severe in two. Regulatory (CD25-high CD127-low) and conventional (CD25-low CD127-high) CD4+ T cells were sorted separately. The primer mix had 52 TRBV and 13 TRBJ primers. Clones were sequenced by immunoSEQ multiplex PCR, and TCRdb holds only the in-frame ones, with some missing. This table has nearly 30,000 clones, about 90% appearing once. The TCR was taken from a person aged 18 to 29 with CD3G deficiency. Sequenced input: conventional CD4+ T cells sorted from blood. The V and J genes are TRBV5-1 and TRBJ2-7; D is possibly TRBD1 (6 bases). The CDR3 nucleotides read TGCGCCAGCAGCTTGGAAGTGGGGGCGAGGTCCTACGAGCAGTACTTC. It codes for CASSLEVGARSYEQYF.